This T cell receptor beta chain comes out of a study of T-cell reconstitution after alpha-beta-depleted transplantation in children. This sample's TCRbeta library carried unique molecular identifier barcodes. TCRdb reprocessed the PCR reads with MiXCR, giving one entry per CDR3 protein. Of several thousand distinct CDR3 sequences in the sample, more than 9.5% are singletons; the top ten hold 70% to 80%. V lost 1 base, J lost 4 bases, and 8 bases lay in between. CDR1 LGHNA and CDR2 YSLEER come from the germline V gene. The CDR3 covers 14 residues. This clonotype was seen many times. The antigen is unknown. Findings and limits, study-wide: A year had passed since transplant, and T-cell counts and diversity by then came mostly from newly produced T cells.

Source: PBMCs, mostly from graft donor cells, taken 360 days after TCRalphabeta/CD19-depleted stem cell transplant. The V call is TRBV4-3, the J call TRBJ1-5; D is undetermined. The clonotype originates from a patient between 2 and 9 years old who had a stem cell transplant for inherited bone marrow failure, so the T cells may come from the graft donor. CDR3 amino acids: CASSQARENQPQHF. The DNA of the CDR3 is TGCGCCAGCAGCCAAGCTAGGGAAAATCAGCCCCAGCATTTT.